Reported below is one T cell receptor beta chain. Authors' data handling: From reference gene primer amplification, estimates of nucleated cell counts were derived. TCRdb keeps only in-frame clones here, not all; method: immunoSEQ multiplex PCR. That table is the source of V, J and clone size, and D and trimming were worked out from the DNA. The repertoire holds roughly 210,000 clones, 80% to 85% seen once, with about 10% in the top ten. Seattle patients were enrolled during active infection and followed longitudinally. This sample was included in a study of blood T cell repertoires in COVID-19. Study-level background: From the United States, Italy and Spain came samples of acute and convalescent COVID-19. PBMCs, B-cell-depleted T cells, or T cells provided the cDNA or gDNA that made up the material.

With V trimmed by 0 bases and J by 6 bases, 8 bases remained unmatched. The length of the CDR3 is 16 residues. Germline-derived CDR1 and CDR2 are KGHSH and LQKENI. The sequenced sample consisted of peripheral blood. The chain links TRBV18 to TRBJ2-1, with 7 bases that match TRBD2. The source of this sequence is a woman aged 80 or over with COVID-19, enrolled during active disease. Written as DNA, the CDR3 is TGTGCCAGCTCACCACCGGGAGGGCAGTACGTCAATGAGCAGTTCTTC. Its translation is CASSPPGGQYVNEQFF. The entire variable domain, with the rest obtained from reference TRBV18 and TRBJ2-1, is as follows: NAGVMQNPRHLVRRRGQEARLRCSPMKGHSHVYWYRQLPEEGLKFMVYLQKENIIDESGMPKERFSAEFPKEGPSILRIQQVVRGDSAAYFCASSPPGGQYVNEQFFGPGTRLTVL.